The text below deals with one T cell receptor (beta chain). The sample comes from a study of blood T cell repertoires in COVID-19. Overall study: Researchers got acute and convalescent COVID-19 samples from the United States, Italy and Spain.

As originally analysed: Nucleated cell counts were estimated from reference gene primer amplification. TCRdb keeps only in-frame clones here, not all; method: immunoSEQ multiplex PCR. The V and J calls and clone size are taken from that table; D and trimming were inferred from the DNA. The sample records 150,000 or so clones, 80% to 85% being singletons. Germline V lookup: CDR1 LGHNA, CDR2 YSLEER. J was trimmed by 4 bases and V by 4 bases; bases with no gene match: 12. CDR3 length equals 17 residues. The chain couples TRBV4-3 to TRBJ1-3; 8 bases align to TRBD1. The clonotype was recovered from a human donor in a cohort sampled during active COVID-19. Material for sequencing was peripheral blood. DNA of the CDR3: TGCGCCAGCAGCCCTGGAAAAGGACAGGGAGCAGGAAACACCATATATTTT. As protein: CASSPGKGQGAGNTIYF.